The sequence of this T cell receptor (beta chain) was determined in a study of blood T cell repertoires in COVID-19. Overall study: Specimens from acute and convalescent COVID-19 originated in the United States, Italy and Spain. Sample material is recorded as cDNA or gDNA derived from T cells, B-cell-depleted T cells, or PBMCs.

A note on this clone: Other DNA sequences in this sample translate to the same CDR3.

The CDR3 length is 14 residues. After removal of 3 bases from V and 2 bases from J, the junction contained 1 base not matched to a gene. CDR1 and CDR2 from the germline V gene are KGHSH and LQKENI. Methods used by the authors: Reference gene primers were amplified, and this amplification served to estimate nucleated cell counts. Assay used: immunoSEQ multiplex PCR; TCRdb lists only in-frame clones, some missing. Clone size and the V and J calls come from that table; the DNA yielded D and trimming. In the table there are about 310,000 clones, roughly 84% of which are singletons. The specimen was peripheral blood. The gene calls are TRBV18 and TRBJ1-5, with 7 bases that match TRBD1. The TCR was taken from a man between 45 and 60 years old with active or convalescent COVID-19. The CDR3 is CASSPTGGNQPQHF. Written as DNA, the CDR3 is TGTGCCAGCTCACCTACAGGGGGCAATCAGCCCCAGCATTTT.